This T cell receptor beta chain was sequenced in a study of CD8+CD57+ T cells in acquired aplastic anemia. In this sample, this clonotype turned up once. Patients selected for sequencing had displayed CD8+CD57+ cell expansion by flow cytometry. Genomic DNA, the template, was used for profiling of the TCR beta VDJ and CDR3. TCRdb reanalysed the reads using MiXCR and keeps one entry per CDR3 protein. Among about 200,000 distinct CDR3 sequences listed, approximately 60% were seen once. What was sequenced was sorted CD4+, CD8+, or CD8+CD57+ T cells (not recorded which) from PBMCs. The sequence came from a human donor with aplastic anemia.

Here the CDR3 DNA reads TGCAGTGCTACTCCGCGTTCGAGCGGTGAGCAGTTCTTC. Translating it yields CSATPRSSGEQFF. The genes are TRBV20-1 and TRBJ2-1; possibly TRBD2 for D (5 bases). The ends were cut back, 4 bases at V and 9 bases at J, with 16 bases in the middle. The CDR3 covers 13 residues. CDR1 and CDR2 from the germline V gene are DFQATT and SNEGSKA (reference sequence).